This T cell receptor beta chain was identified during a study of blood T cells in healthy people across ages. For the second PCR, which ran for about 6 to 11 cycles, a sample-barcoded 5' primer and a J-beta primer mix were used. Each CDR3 protein is one row after TCRdb ran MiXCR on the 5' RACE reads. The sample holds around 1,700,000 distinct CDR3 sequences, 28% seen once. V gave up 3 bases and J gave up 2 bases; unmatched junction bases: 7. Germline assignment: CDR1 SGHDN and CDR2 FVKESK. There are 16 residues in the CDR3. The V call is TRBV14, the J call TRBJ2-1, with TRBD1 matching 7 bases. The sample consisted of blood. The TCR originated in a woman in her twenties or thirties in good health. Here the CDR3 DNA reads TGTGCCAGCAGCCAGGGACAGAAAACTCCCTACAATGAGCAGTTCTTC. This encodes CASSQGQKTPYNEQFF. Full variable domain (remainder filled in from reference TRBV14 and TRBJ2-1): EAGVTQFPSHSVIEKGQTVTLRCDPISGHDNLYWYRRVMGKEIKFLLHFVKESKQDESGMPNNRFLAERTGGTYSTLKVQPAELEDSGVYFCASSQGQKTPYNEQFFGPGTRLTVL.